This paragraph covers one T cell receptor (beta chain) sequence. This clone has only a few counts. No cognate antigen has been identified for it. The input lacks base qualities; no much larger clone sits a single base away. This sample was taken from a study of T cell repertoires in chronic hepatitis B (dated by TCRdb to the late 2010s). Libraries came from the immunoSEQ multiplex PCR assay. TCRdb provides this immuneACCESS table in a form limited to in-frame rearrangements. Some clones are lacking; in checked studies, under half of them reflect an unresolved V gene, and why the rest are absent is not known. A total of several hundred clones appear in this sample, about nine tenths of them only once. The ten largest make up 3.5% to 6% of the sample. CDR1 is given as MGHRA and CDR2 as YSYEKL, both from the germline V gene. The V and J ends are trimmed by 0 bases and 11 bases, leaving 11 bases between them. The cysteine opens and the phenylalanine closes a CDR3 of 13 amino acids. Kept here is only the CDR3 DNA, which spans 39 bases and is read in frame from base 1.

The chain links TRBV4-1 with TRBJ1-5; there is no confident call for the D gene. The specimen was total CD8+ T cells from PBMCs. This TCR derives from a human donor with chronic hepatitis B virus infection. The DNA sequence is given as TGCGCCAGCAGCCAAGAGCTTTCGGGAGCCCAGCATTTT. The encoded protein is CASSQELSGAQHF.